What follows are 7 T cell receptor beta chains derived from one specimen sequenced in a study of T cells in Graves' hyperthyroidism and ophthalmopathy (dated by TCRdb to about 2019). Libraries were made using multiplex PCR. The data were produced on an Illumina HiSeq 2000. The TCR beta CDR3 regions were amplified from the RNA transcripts. The TCR CDR3 was subjected to a first round of RT-PCR using the HTBI primer set and the Qiagen OneStep RT-PCR kit. The public reads were run again by TCRdb, first through fastp at Q25 and then through MiXCR, and only productive beta chains were kept. Identical CDR3 protein sequences are pooled into one entry, listed with their most common genes and DNA. The sample profile shows approximately 560,000 distinct CDR3 sequences; about 45% of them were found once. 8.2% of the sample is held by the ten biggest clonotypes. Sequenced sample: peripheral blood or thyroid tissue (not recorded which). Source of these receptors: a woman between 18 and 29 years old with Graves' hyperthyroidism. Donor details come from another sample of the same person, matched by shared clones.

As to this clonotype: A much larger clone lies a single base off, so this may be a read error. The rearrangement links TRBV24-1 to TRBJ1-5; 8 bases are shared with TRBD1. The length of the CDR3 is 16 residues. The germline CDR1 and CDR2 sequences are KGHDR and SFDVKD. With V trimmed by 3 bases and J by 6 bases, 9 bases remained unmatched. In DNA form, the CDR3 reads TGTGCCACCAGTGATGCTAAGGGACAGGAGCGTCAGCCCCAGCATTTT. This encodes CATSDAKGQERQPQHF.

The chain combines TRBV7-2 with TRBJ1-6, with a tentative D call TRBD1 (5 bases). Germline V gene lookup returns CDR1 SGHTA and CDR2 FQGNSA. This CDR3 spans 14 amino acids. V was shortened by 5 bases and J by 10 bases, with 15 bases between the two germline ends. The CDR3 nucleotides are TGTGCCAGCAGCCCGGGGGGAGTAGGGTCACCCCTCCACTTT. It translates to CASSPGGVGSPLHF.

This clonotype appeared many times. This chain links TRBV7-2 with TRBJ1-1; the match to TRBD1 covers 7 bases. J gave up 1 base and V 5 bases, and 4 bases lay outside the gene matches. The CDR3 extends over 14 amino acids. The germline CDR1 and CDR2 sequences are SGHTA and FQGNSA. CDR3 bases: TGTGCCAGCAGCAAGGGGGCAGGGAACACTGAAGCTTTCTTT. Translated: CASSKGAGNTEAFF.

This clonotype has ten or more counts. The chain links TRBV19 to TRBJ1-2; no clear D gene. V shed 6 bases and J shed 3 bases, with 11 bases lying between them. The CDR3 runs to 13 residues. Germline V gives CDR1 LNHDA, CDR2 SQIVND (reference sequence). The chain's CDR3 is CASSTLRDYGYTF. The CDR3, as DNA: TGTGCCAGTAGCACCTTAAGGGACTATGGCTACACCTTC.

The chain combines TRBV7-2 with TRBJ2-5, with D perhaps being TRBD1 or TRBD2 (6 bases each). V lost 5 bases and J 3 bases, leaving 13 bases between the germline ends. The CDR3 extends over 14 amino acids. CDR1 and CDR2 from the germline V gene are SGHTA and FQGNSA. The CDR3 DNA follows: TGTGCCAGCAGCCAAGGGGGGTCTAAAGAGACCCAGTACTTC. It is translated as CASSQGGSKETQYF.

This clonotype has ten or more counts. The chain has TRBV10-3 and TRBJ2-2; D gene unclear. The CDR3 runs to 16 residues. V shed 0 bases and J shed 4 bases, with 12 bases lying between them. Germline V gene lookup returns CDR1 ENHRY and CDR2 SYGVKD. CDR3 in amino acids: CAISESTRTGTGELFF. In nucleotides, the CDR3 is TGTGCCATCAGTGAGTCGACGAGGACCGGCACCGGGGAGCTGTTTTTT.

This clonotype appeared many times. The genes are TRBV7-3 and TRBJ1-1; unclear D gene. Germline loops: CDR1 SGHTA, CDR2 FQGTGA. V lost 4 bases and J lost 3, with 9 bases in between. There are 13 residues in the CDR3. In DNA, the CDR3 is TGTGCCAGCAGCTCCTCACGCGACACTGAAGCTTTCTTT. This encodes CASSSSRDTEAFF.